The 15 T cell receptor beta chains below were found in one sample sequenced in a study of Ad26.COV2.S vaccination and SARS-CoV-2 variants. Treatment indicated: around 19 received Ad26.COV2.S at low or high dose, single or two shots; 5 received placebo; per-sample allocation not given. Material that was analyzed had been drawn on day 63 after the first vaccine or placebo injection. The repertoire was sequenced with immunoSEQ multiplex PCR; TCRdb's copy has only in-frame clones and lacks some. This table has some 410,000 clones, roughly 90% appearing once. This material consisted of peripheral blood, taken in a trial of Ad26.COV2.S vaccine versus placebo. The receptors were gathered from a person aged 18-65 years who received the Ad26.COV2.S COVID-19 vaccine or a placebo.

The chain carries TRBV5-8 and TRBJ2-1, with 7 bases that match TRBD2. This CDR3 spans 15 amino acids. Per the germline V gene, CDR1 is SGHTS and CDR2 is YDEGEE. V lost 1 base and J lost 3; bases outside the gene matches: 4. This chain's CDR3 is CASSLRDYLYNEQFF. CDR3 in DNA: TGTGCCAGCAGCTTGCGGGACTACCTCTACAATGAGCAGTTCTTC.

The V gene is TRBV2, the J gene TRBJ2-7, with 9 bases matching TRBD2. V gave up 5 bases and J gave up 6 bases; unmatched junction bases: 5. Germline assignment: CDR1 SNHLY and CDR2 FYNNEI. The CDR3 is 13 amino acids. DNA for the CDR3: TGTGCCAGCAGTATACTAGCGGGCCTCGAGCAGTACTTC. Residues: CASSILAGLEQYF.

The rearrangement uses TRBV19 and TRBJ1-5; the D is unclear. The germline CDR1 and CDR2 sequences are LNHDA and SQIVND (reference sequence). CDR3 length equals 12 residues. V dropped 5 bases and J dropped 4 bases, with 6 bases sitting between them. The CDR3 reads CASSLWNQPQHF. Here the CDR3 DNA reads TGTGCCAGTAGTTTATGGAATCAGCCCCAGCATTTT.

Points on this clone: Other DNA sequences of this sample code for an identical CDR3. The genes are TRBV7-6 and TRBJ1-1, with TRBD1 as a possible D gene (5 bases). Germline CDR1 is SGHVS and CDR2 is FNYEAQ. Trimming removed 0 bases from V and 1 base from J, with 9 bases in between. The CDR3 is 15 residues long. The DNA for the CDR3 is TGTGCCAGCAGCTTAGCCGGGACGGGGAACACTGAAGCTTTCTTT. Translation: CASSLAGTGNTEAFF.

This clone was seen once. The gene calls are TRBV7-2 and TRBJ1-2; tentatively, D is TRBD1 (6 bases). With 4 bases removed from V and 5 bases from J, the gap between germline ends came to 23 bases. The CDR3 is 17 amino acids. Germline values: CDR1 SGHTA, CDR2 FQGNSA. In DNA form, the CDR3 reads TGTGCCAGCAGCTCCCCCGAACAGGGTGTAGCTTGGTATGGCTACACCTTC. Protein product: CASSSPEQGVAWYGYTF.

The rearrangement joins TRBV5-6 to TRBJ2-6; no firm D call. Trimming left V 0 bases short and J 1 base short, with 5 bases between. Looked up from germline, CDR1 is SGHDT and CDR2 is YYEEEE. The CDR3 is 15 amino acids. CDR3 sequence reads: CASSLGLSGANVLTF. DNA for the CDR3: TGTGCCAGCAGCTTGGGACTTTCTGGGGCCAACGTCCTGACTTTC.

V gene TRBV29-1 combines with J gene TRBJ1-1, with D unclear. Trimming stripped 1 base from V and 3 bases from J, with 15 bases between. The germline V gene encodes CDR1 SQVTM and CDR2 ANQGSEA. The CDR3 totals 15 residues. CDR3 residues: CSVEVTHISDTEAFF. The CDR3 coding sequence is TGCAGCGTTGAAGTGACACATATATCAGACACTGAAGCTTTCTTT.

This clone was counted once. The CDR3 bases are TGTGCCAGTAGTAAGTTTCCGGGCGACAGAAAGGCTGAAGCTTTCTTT. Translating it yields CASSKFPGDRKAEAFF. The chain joins TRBV19 to TRBJ1-1, with D tentatively TRBD1 (5 bases). Germline CDR1 LNHDA, CDR2 SQIVND (reference sequence). V was pared by 4 bases and J by 6 bases, with 21 bases between. CDR3 length equals 16 residues. Combining the CDR3 with reference TRBV19 and TRBJ1-1 gives the whole variable domain DGGITQSPKYLFRKEGQNVTLSCEQNLNHDAMYWYRQDPGQGLRLIYYSQIVNDFQKGDIAEGYSVSREKKESFPLTVTSAQKNPTAFYLCASSKFPGDRKAEAFFGQGTRLTVV.

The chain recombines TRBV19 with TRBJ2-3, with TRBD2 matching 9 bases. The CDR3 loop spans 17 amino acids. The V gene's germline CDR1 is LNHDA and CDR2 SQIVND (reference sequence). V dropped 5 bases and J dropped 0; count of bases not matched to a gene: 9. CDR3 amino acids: CASSGRRGGASTDTQYF. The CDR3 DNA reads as TGTGCCAGTAGTGGACGGCGCGGGGGGGCTAGCACAGATACGCAGTATTTT.

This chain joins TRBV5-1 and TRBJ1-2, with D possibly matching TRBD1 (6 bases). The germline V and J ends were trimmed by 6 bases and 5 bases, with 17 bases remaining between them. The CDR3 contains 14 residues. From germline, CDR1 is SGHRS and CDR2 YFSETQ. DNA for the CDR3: TGCGCCAGCAAGCTCCAGGGGAATGGTTATGGCTACACCTTC. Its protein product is CASKLQGNGYGYTF.

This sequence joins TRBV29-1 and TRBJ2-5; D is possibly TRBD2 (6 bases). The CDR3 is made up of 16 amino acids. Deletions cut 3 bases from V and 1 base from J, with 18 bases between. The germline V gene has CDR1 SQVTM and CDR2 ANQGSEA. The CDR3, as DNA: TGCAGCGTTGAGGGGGGTGTTTATTCCCCCCAAGAGACCCAGTACTTC. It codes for CSVEGGVYSPQETQYF.

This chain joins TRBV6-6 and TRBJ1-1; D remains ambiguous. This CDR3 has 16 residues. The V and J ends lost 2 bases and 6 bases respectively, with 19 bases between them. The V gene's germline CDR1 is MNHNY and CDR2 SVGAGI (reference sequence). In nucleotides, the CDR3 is TGTGCCAGCAGTTACCCATCGGGCCCTGGGAGCGCTGAAGCTTTCTTT. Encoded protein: CASSYPSGPGSAEAFF.

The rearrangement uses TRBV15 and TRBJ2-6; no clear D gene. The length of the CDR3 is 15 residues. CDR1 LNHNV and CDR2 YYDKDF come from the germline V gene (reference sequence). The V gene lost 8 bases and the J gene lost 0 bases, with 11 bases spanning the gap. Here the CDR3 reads CATGPENSGANVLTF. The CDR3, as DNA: TGTGCCACCGGACCGGAAAACTCTGGGGCCAACGTCCTGACTTTC.

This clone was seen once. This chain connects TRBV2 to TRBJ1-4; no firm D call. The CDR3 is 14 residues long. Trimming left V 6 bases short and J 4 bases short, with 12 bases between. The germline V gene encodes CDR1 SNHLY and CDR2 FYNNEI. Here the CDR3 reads CASSPDRLNEKLFF. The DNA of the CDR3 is TGTGCCAGCAGCCCTGATAGGCTTAATGAAAAACTGTTTTTT.

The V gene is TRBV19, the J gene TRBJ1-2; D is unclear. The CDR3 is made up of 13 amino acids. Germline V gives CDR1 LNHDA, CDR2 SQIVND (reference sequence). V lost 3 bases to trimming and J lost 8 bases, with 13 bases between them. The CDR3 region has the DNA TGTGCCAGTAGTATGGGTTGGCGGAACGGCTACACCTTC. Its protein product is CASSMGWRNGYTF.